The 28 T cell receptor beta chains below come from one sample, sequenced in a study of blood T cell repertoires in COVID-19. The method was immunoSEQ multiplex PCR; TCRdb's version includes in-frame clones alone and lacks a portion of them. Here the sample spans about 100,000 clones, about 80% being singletons. The specimen sequenced was peripheral blood. All receptors derive from a man in his 70s with active or convalescent COVID-19.

The chain combines TRBV7-6 with TRBJ2-5, with 11 bases matching TRBD2. Trimming removed 6 bases from V and 4 bases from J; junction bases left unmatched: 7. This CDR3 region has 15 residues. CDR1 and CDR2 (germline): SGHVS, FNYEAQ. For the CDR3, the DNA is TGTGCCAGCAGGGGTAGCGGGGGGGCAGGAGAGACCCAGTACTTC. Its protein is CASRGSGGAGETQYF.

The chain employs TRBV5-4 and TRBJ2-1, with 11 nucleotides matching TRBD2. The CDR3 totals 15 residues. Germline trimming cut 2 bases from V and 4 bases from J; bases unmatched to any gene: 2. Germline values: CDR1 SGHNT, CDR2 YYREEE (reference sequence). The CDR3 DNA is TGTGCCAGCAGCTTAACTAGCGGGGGTTACAATGAGCAGTTCTTC. Protein sequence: CASSLTSGGYNEQFF.

The V gene is TRBV7-2, the J gene TRBJ2-2, with D possibly TRBD1 on 5 matching bases. This CDR3 has 13 amino acids. The germline V and J ends were trimmed by 5 bases and 9 bases, with 13 bases remaining between them. Germline V gene lookup returns CDR1 SGHTA and CDR2 FQGNSA. The DNA of the CDR3 is TGTGCCAGCAGCGGCCCAGGGATACGGGAGCTGTTTTTT. Translating gives CASSGPGIRELFF. Together with reference TRBV7-2 and TRBJ2-2, the CDR3 gives the full variable domain: GAGVSQSPSNKVTEKGKDVELRCDPISGHTALYWYRQSLGQGLEFLIYFQGNSAPDKSGLPSDRFSAERTGGSVSTLTIQRTQQEDSAVYLCASSGPGIRELFFGEGSRLTVL.

This chain uses TRBV5-1 with TRBJ2-2; no clear D gene. This CDR3 spans 16 amino acids. Trimming took off 6 bases at V and 3 bases at J, with 18 bases between the two ends. CDR1 and CDR2 from the germline V gene are SGHRS and YFSETQ. The CDR3 is CASTLGETPHTGELFF. The CDR3 DNA sequence: TGCGCCAGCACCCTGGGTGAGACACCCCACACCGGGGAGCTGTTTTTT.

The V and J genes are TRBV19 and TRBJ1-1; 8 nucleotides agree with TRBD1. This CDR3 is built from 15 residues. Trimming took 5 bases from V and 0 from J; bases not matched to a gene: 5. Germline CDR1 LNHDA, CDR2 SQIVND (reference sequence). CDR3 amino acids: CASSPQGAMNTEAFF. The CDR3 bases are TGTGCCAGTAGTCCCCAGGGGGCCATGAACACTGAAGCTTTCTTT.

This clone was seen only a few times. The rearrangement links TRBV9 to TRBJ2-7, with D tentatively TRBD1 (6 bases). Looked up from germline, CDR1 is SGDLS and CDR2 is YYNGEE. This CDR3 contains 14 residues. The V gene lost 2 bases and the J gene lost 2 bases, with 11 bases spanning the gap. Here the CDR3 DNA reads TGTGCCAGCAGCGTGTCAGGGGACACCTACGAGCAGTACTTC. Translation: CASSVSGDTYEQYF.

This chain connects TRBV7-9 to TRBJ2-5, with a possible D match to TRBD2 (6 bases). V was trimmed by 4 bases and J by 7 bases, leaving 10 bases between them. CDR1 is SEHNR, CDR2 FQNEAQ, per germline (reference sequence). The CDR3 has 12 residues. The CDR3 bases are TGTGCCAGCAGCTCCGACGGGGGGACCCAGTACTTC. It codes for CASSSDGGTQYF.

The CDR3 loop is CSVVQGGAGELFF. The DNA for the CDR3 is TGCAGCGTTGTACAGGGGGGGGCCGGGGAGCTGTTTTTT. V gene TRBV29-1 combines with J gene TRBJ2-2; a weak D match, TRBD1 (8 bases). V was shortened by 4 bases and J by 6 bases, with 12 bases between the two germline ends. The CDR3 runs 13 residues. Germline CDR1 SQVTM, CDR2 ANQGSEA.

The gene calls are TRBV5-4 and TRBJ2-3; 9 bases align to TRBD2. J was trimmed by 2 bases and V by 4 bases; bases with no gene match: 8. Germline CDR1 SGHNT, CDR2 YYREEE (reference sequence). The CDR3 spans 16 residues. CDR3 nucleotides: TGTGCCAGCAGCCACCAACTAGCGGGTATCACAGATACGCAGTATTTT. It specifies CASSHQLAGITDTQYF.

This clone was seen only a few times. The rearrangement joins TRBV28 to TRBJ1-5; D ambiguous. Germline loops: CDR1 MDHEN, CDR2 SYDVKM. CDR3 length: 13 amino acids. V lost 7 bases to trimming and J lost 3 bases, with 10 bases between them. CDR3 residues: CASNPGHNQPQHF. The CDR3 coding sequence is TGTGCCAGCAATCCAGGCCACAATCAGCCCCAGCATTTT.

The chain employs TRBV5-6 and TRBJ2-3; 8 bases align to TRBD2. The V segment lost 1 base and the J segment 5 bases; nucleotides outside the gene matches: 9. The CDR3 covers 16 residues. Looked up from germline, CDR1 is SGHDT and CDR2 is YYEEEE. CDR3 in DNA: TGTGCCAGCAGCTTGACACTAGCGGAGGGCGGAGATACGCAGTATTTT. Its translation is CASSLTLAEGGDTQYF.

V gene TRBV6-5 combines with J gene TRBJ2-1; D is perhaps TRBD1 (5 bases). The CDR3 spans 14 residues. Germline lookup yields CDR1 MNHEY and CDR2 SVGAGI. The ends were cut back, 2 bases at V and 6 bases at J, with 11 bases in the middle. The CDR3 DNA reads TGTGCCAGCAGTTACATGGGGCCCGGCAATGAGCAGTTCTTC. Its translation is CASSYMGPGNEQFF.

The chain recombines TRBV12-3 or TRBV12-4 with TRBJ2-1; maybe TRBD2 (5 bases). The ends were cut back, 6 bases at V and 5 bases at J, with 11 bases in the middle. The CDR3 length is 13 residues. The CDR3 bases are TGTGCCAGCAGGACGACTACAGACAATGAGCAGTTCTTC. This translates into CASRTTTDNEQFF.

The genes are TRBV30 and TRBJ1-6, with D possibly matching TRBD1 (5 bases). Germline assignment: CDR1 GTSNPN and CDR2 SVGIG (reference sequence). This CDR3 comprises 13 residues. V lost 2 bases to trimming and J lost 6 bases, with 8 bases between them. Written as DNA, the CDR3 is TGTGCCTGGAGTCCCGACAGTAATTCACCCCTCCACTTT. Amino acids: CAWSPDSNSPLHF.

This clone has just one count. This rearrangement joins TRBV6-2 or TRBV6-3 to TRBJ2-7, with 9 bases matching TRBD1. The CDR3 sequence is 15 residues long. Germline V gene data show CDR1 as MNHEY and CDR2 as SVGEGT. V was clipped by 6 bases and J by 5 bases; unmatched bases: 11. This CDR3 reads CASSPPGTGYNEQYF. The CDR3 bases are TGTGCCAGCAGCCCTCCCGGGACAGGGTATAACGAGCAGTACTTC.

The chain couples TRBV24-1 to TRBJ2-3, with TRBD1 identical over 10 bases. The CDR3 is 17 residues long. Germline V gene data show CDR1 as KGHDR and CDR2 as SFDVKD. With 1 base clipped from V and 3 bases from J, the junction kept 6 bases outside the gene matches. The CDR3 DNA sequence: TGTGCCACCAGTGATTTACTGACGGGACAGGGGACAGATACGCAGTATTTT. It is translated as CATSDLLTGQGTDTQYF.

This clone was observed a handful of times. V is TRBV5-4 and J is TRBJ2-7, with a tentative D call TRBD2 (5 bases). The CDR3 is 16 residues long. Trimming took 3 bases from V and 3 from J, leaving 19 bases between them. Germline V gene data show CDR1 as SGHNT and CDR2 as YYREEE (reference sequence). CDR3 protein: CASSSSAANQIYEQYF. The CDR3 DNA is TGTGCCAGCAGCTCCTCAGCGGCAAATCAAATCTACGAGCAGTACTTC.

The gene calls are TRBV4-1 and TRBJ2-3; D gene uncertain. The germline V gene encodes CDR1 MGHRA and CDR2 YSYEKL. V lost 0 bases to trimming and J lost 1 base, with 8 bases between them. The CDR3 runs to 15 residues. CDR3 residues: CASSQDRSGTDTQYF. In DNA, the CDR3 is TGCGCCAGCAGCCAAGATAGGAGTGGCACAGATACGCAGTATTTT.

The V call is TRBV5-1, the J call TRBJ2-5; D ambiguous. This CDR3 is built from 14 residues. Trimming removed 2 bases at V and 2 bases at J, with 10 bases between. CDR1 is SGHRS and CDR2 is YFSETQ in the germline V gene. The CDR3 protein is CASSFSVRQETQYF. In DNA, the CDR3 is TGCGCCAGCAGCTTCAGCGTTCGGCAAGAGACCCAGTACTTC.

J is TRBJ2-3 and V is TRBV3-1 (or the pseudogene TRBV3-2), with 7 bases matching TRBD2. Germline-derived CDR1 and CDR2 are LGHDT and YNNKEL (reference sequence). This CDR3 spans 13 amino acids. V lost 4 bases to trimming and J lost 6 bases; unmatched junction nucleotides: 4. CDR3 coding DNA: TGTGCCAGCAGCCGGGGGGGTTTGGATACGCAGTATTTT. Protein product: CASSRGGLDTQYF.

The chain has TRBV9 and TRBJ2-7, with 10 bases fitting TRBD2. Germline CDR1 SGDLS, CDR2 YYNGEE. The CDR3 sequence is 15 residues long. J lost 2 bases, V lost 0 bases, and 2 bases had no gene match. For the CDR3, the DNA is TGTGCCAGCAGCGTAGTAGCGGGGGGCGCCTACGAGCAGTACTTC. Its translation: CASSVVAGGAYEQYF.

The rearrangement links TRBV5-1 to TRBJ2-7, with D maybe TRBD1 (5 bases). Trimming cost V 0 bases and J 6 bases, with 22 bases left between them. Germline loops: CDR1 SGHRS, CDR2 YFSETQ. The CDR3 sequence is 17 residues long. The CDR3 nucleotides are TGCGCCAGCAGCTTGGGTACCGGACGCGTTCGAACAGGCGAGCAGTACTTC. Its translation: CASSLGTGRVRTGEQYF.

V and J are TRBV6-5 and TRBJ1-2; D gene uncertain. The CDR3 length is 15 residues. Trimming removed 6 bases at V and 6 bases at J, with 20 bases between. Germline V lookup: CDR1 MNHEY, CDR2 SVGAGI. CDR3 amino acids: CASSPKDKPGNGYTF. The CDR3 nucleotides are TGTGCCAGCAGCCCAAAGGATAAACCGGGGAATGGCTACACCTTC.

The V and J genes are TRBV5-1 and TRBJ2-7, with 10 bases fitting TRBD1. J lost 5 bases, V lost 4 bases, and 3 bases had no gene match. This CDR3 is 13 amino acids long. CDR1 and CDR2 (germline): SGHRS, YFSETQ. The CDR3 DNA reads TGCGCCAGCAGCCGGGGGACAGGGGACGAGCAGTACTTC. Translation gives CASSRGTGDEQYF.

The J gene is TRBJ1-1, the V gene TRBV27, with D uncertain. V was clipped by 4 bases and J by 3 bases, with 9 bases between them. The CDR3 spans 13 residues. Germline V gives CDR1 MNHEY, CDR2 SMNVEV (reference sequence). CDR3 sequence reads: CASSSYRDTEAFF. In DNA, the CDR3 is TGTGCCAGCAGTTCTTATCGGGACACTGAAGCTTTCTTT.

This sequence joins TRBV19 and TRBJ1-6; 8 bases agree with TRBD1. CDR1 and CDR2 (germline): LNHDA, SQIVND (reference sequence). V lost 5 bases to trimming and J lost 4 bases; unmatched junction nucleotides: 10. This CDR3 has 17 residues. CDR3 nucleotides: TGTGCCAGTAGTCCCCGACAGGGGACGTTTTATAATTCACCCCTCCACTTT. Translated, it gives CASSPRQGTFYNSPLHF.

The V and J genes are TRBV27 and TRBJ2-3; 9 nucleotides line up with TRBD2. CDR3 length: 14 residues. V was pared by 6 bases and J by 4 bases, with 5 bases of the junction left unmatched. In germline, CDR1 is MNHEY, CDR2 SMNVEV (reference sequence). CDR3 sequence reads: CASSPAGGPDTQYF. The CDR3, as DNA: TGTGCCAGCAGCCCTGCGGGGGGGCCAGATACGCAGTATTTT.

The rearrangement links TRBV24-1 to TRBJ2-3, with a weak D call TRBD1 (5 bases). From germline, CDR1 is KGHDR and CDR2 SFDVKD. The CDR3 consists of 16 residues. Trimming took 8 bases from V and 0 from J, leaving 17 bases between them. The CDR3 sequence: CATTSGFKGSTDTQYF. The CDR3 region has the DNA TGTGCCACCACATCAGGTTTCAAGGGGAGCACAGATACGCAGTATTTT.